Each of the 16 T cell receptor beta chains below was sequenced from the same sample in a study of T cell repertoires in cytomegalovirus infection. TCRdb ran MiXCR on the reads and lists one entry per CDR3 protein. The sample has about 260,000 distinct CDR3 sequences; roughly 10% are singletons. Sequenced input: PBMCs. Every receptor here comes from a human donor in good health (CMV status not recorded). Some clones in this sample may be carry-over from other donors' samples.

This clonotype occurred many times. The CDR3 protein is CATQMQTGRTDTQYF. In DNA, the CDR3 is TGTGCCACCCAAATGCAGACCGGCCGCACAGATACGCAGTATTTT. This sequence joins TRBV19 and TRBJ2-3; D gene unclear. CDR1 and CDR2 from the germline V gene are LNHDA and SQIVND (reference sequence). Trimming stripped 10 bases from V and 1 base from J, with 18 bases between. There are 15 residues in the CDR3.

The CDR3 is CASSEAFAEAFF. The CDR3 coding sequence is TGTGCCAGCAGTGAAGCATTCGCTGAAGCTTTCTTT. V usage is TRBV2 and J usage is TRBJ1-1, with no clear D. Germline CDR1 SNHLY, CDR2 FYNNEI. V was clipped by 0 bases and J by 6 bases, with 5 bases between them. This CDR3 has 12 amino acids.

This clonotype was detected ten times or more. V and J are TRBV7-2 and TRBJ1-2; 7 nucleotides align to TRBD1. Germline-derived CDR1 and CDR2 are SGHTA and FQGNSA. With V trimmed by 5 bases and J by 8 bases, 14 bases remained unmatched. This CDR3 has 15 residues. This CDR3 is CASSPTETGLYGYTF. The CDR3 coding sequence is TGTGCCAGCAGCCCAACCGAGACAGGGCTTTACGGCTACACCTTC.

This clonotype was counted ten times or more. V gene TRBV12-3 or TRBV12-4 combines with J gene TRBJ2-3, with 9 positions matching TRBD2. CDR3 length: 17 residues. V was clipped by 4 bases and J by 0 bases; unmatched bases: 8. In DNA, the CDR3 is TGTGCCAGCAGTTCTCCGGGTAGCGGGGGTAGCACAGATACGCAGTATTTT. This codes for CASSSPGSGGSTDTQYF.

There are many counts of this clonotype. The V and J genes are TRBV6-1 and TRBJ1-6; D gene unclear. V lost 5 bases, J lost 13 bases, and 18 bases lay in between. This CDR3 comprises 14 residues. CDR1 is MNHNS, CDR2 SASEGT, per germline. The CDR3 region has the DNA TGTGCCAGCAGTACTTCCGGGCCTCACTCCCCCCTCCACTTT. It is translated as CASSTSGPHSPLHF.

The chain uses TRBV20-1 and TRBJ1-6; D gene ambiguous. The CDR3 runs 15 residues. The V end lost 0 bases, the J end lost 2 bases, and 8 bases lay between the germline ends. Germline CDR1 reads DFQATT; CDR2 reads SNEGSKA (reference sequence). CDR3 amino acids: CSARETQTYNSPLHF. The CDR3 DNA follows: TGCAGTGCTAGAGAAACGCAAACCTATAATTCACCCCTCCACTTT.

This clonotype was counted only a few times. The rearrangement uses TRBV7-2 and TRBJ2-2; 14 bases fit TRBD2. Per germline, CDR1 SGHTA and CDR2 FQGNSA. The CDR3 loop spans 14 amino acids. The junction had 2 bases not matched to a gene; V was cut back by 7 bases and J by 7 bases. The CDR3: CASTGLAGGGELFF. The CDR3 DNA reads as TGTGCCAGCACAGGACTAGCGGGAGGCGGGGAGCTGTTTTTT.

The V and J genes are TRBV6-2 or TRBV6-3 and TRBJ2-5; possibly TRBD1 or TRBD2 for D (6 bases each). This CDR3 contains 17 residues. In germline, CDR1 is MNHEY, CDR2 SVGEGT. Trimming removed 0 bases at V and 1 base at J, with 15 bases between. Written as DNA, the CDR3 is TGTGCCAGCAGTTACTCGAGGGGGGCCCAGATCCAAGAGACCCAGTACTTC. Its translation: CASSYSRGAQIQETQYF.

In this sample, this clonotype turned up a few times. The V call is TRBV29-1, the J call TRBJ1-1; the D gene is possibly TRBD1 (6 bases). Germline assignment: CDR1 SQVTM and CDR2 ANQGSEA. This CDR3 region has 14 residues. Trimming took off 2 bases at V and 6 bases at J, with 16 bases between the two ends. CDR3 DNA sequence: TGCAGCGTTGAATGGTCCCTTGGGGGCCCTGAAGCTTTCTTT. Translation: CSVEWSLGGPEAFF.

This clonotype has a handful of counts. The CDR3 sequence is CASSQDKSGGALSYEQYF. The CDR3, as DNA: TGTGCCAGCAGCCAAGATAAGAGCGGGGGGGCCCTCTCCTACGAGCAGTACTTC. V and J are TRBV14 and TRBJ2-7; 10 bases are a match to TRBD2. V was pared by 0 bases and J by 0 bases, with 8 bases of the junction left unmatched. Germline V gives CDR1 SGHDN, CDR2 FVKESK. The CDR3 contains 18 residues.

The sample holds many counts of this clonotype. The rearrangement joins TRBV7-8 to TRBJ2-5; TRBD1 matches at 8 bases. The V gene's germline CDR1 is SGHVS and CDR2 FQNEAQ. With 5 bases clipped from V and 7 bases from J, the junction kept 9 bases outside the gene matches. The CDR3 length is 14 residues. The CDR3 sequence: CASSPQEQGGTQYF. In nucleotides, the CDR3 is TGTGCCAGCAGCCCCCAGGAACAGGGGGGGACCCAGTACTTC.

This clonotype was observed many times. This chain links TRBV5-1 with TRBJ1-1; TRBD1 matches 8 bases. The ends lost 3 bases at V and 6 bases at J; junction bases unmatched: 7. Germline values: CDR1 SGHRS, CDR2 YFSETQ. The CDR3 length is 14 residues. CDR3 sequence: CASSSGQGQPEAFF. In DNA, the CDR3 is TGCGCCAGCAGCTCCGGACAGGGACAGCCTGAAGCTTTCTTT.

This clonotype has at least ten counts. This chain links TRBV7-8 with TRBJ1-3; 7 positions agree with TRBD1. V trimming: 5 bases; J trimming: 0 bases; junction bases outside the gene matches: 4. In germline, CDR1 is SGHVS, CDR2 FQNEAQ. This CDR3 comprises 15 residues. DNA for the CDR3: TGTGCCAGCAGCACTGGGACAGACTCTGGAAACACCATATATTTT. Protein: CASSTGTDSGNTIYF. The variable domain in full, with the rest retrieved from reference TRBV7-8 and TRBJ1-3, is GAGVSQSPRYKVAKRGQDVALRCDPISGHVSLFWYQQALGQGPEFLTYFQNEAQLDKSGLPSDRFFAERPEGSVSTLKIQRTQQEDSAVYLCASSTGTDSGNTIYFGEGSWLTVV.

This clonotype was observed at least ten times. The chain recombines TRBV7-3 with TRBJ1-2, with unresolved D. Germline CDR1 is SGHTA and CDR2 is FQGTGA. Trimming pared 5 bases from V and 5 bases from J, leaving 21 bases between. The CDR3 is made up of 16 amino acids. CDR3 nucleotides: TGTGCCAGCAGCCCAGTGAAAGACGCAGACACTTATGGCTACACCTTC. This sequence encodes CASSPVKDADTYGYTF.

In this sample, this clonotype turned up many times. This chain links TRBV4-3 with TRBJ2-3; possibly TRBD2 for D (6 bases). Deletions cut 0 bases from V and 7 bases from J, with 14 bases between. Germline V gene lookup returns CDR1 LGHNA and CDR2 YSLEER. The CDR3 sequence is 15 residues long. CDR3 in DNA: TGCGCCAGCAGCCAAGATTGGAGGGAGCGGTATACGCAGTATTTT. It translates to CASSQDWRERYTQYF.

This clonotype showed up many times. The chain combines TRBV6-6 with TRBJ1-2, with D perhaps TRBD1 (6 bases). The CDR3 has 17 residues. CDR1 is MNHNY and CDR2 is SVGAGI in the germline V gene (reference sequence). V shed 4 bases and J shed 1 base, with 19 bases lying between them. The CDR3 DNA reads TGTGCCAGCAGTTCCATCTTCGACGGGGGCAATAACTATGGCTACACCTTC. Translated, it gives CASSSIFDGGNNYGYTF.